This passage covers 5 T cell receptor beta chains from one sample sequenced in a study of blood T cell repertoires in COVID-19. Sequenced by immunoSEQ multiplex PCR; TCRdb stores in-frame clones only, minus some. Of 60,000 or so clones in the sample, 65% to 85% were seen once. The sequencing sample was made of peripheral blood. All receptors derive from a young man with COVID-19, enrolled during active disease.

The gene calls are TRBV19 and TRBJ2-7, with TRBD2 identical over 13 bases. Germline trimming cut 1 base from V and 5 bases from J; bases unmatched to any gene: 2. The CDR3 extends over 15 amino acids. CDR1 LNHDA and CDR2 SQIVND come from the germline V gene (reference sequence). In DNA form, the CDR3 reads TGTGCCAGTAGTATAGGGACTAGCGGGAGCCACGAGCAGTACTTC. Its protein is CASSIGTSGSHEQYF.

The chain links TRBV24-1 to TRBJ2-3, with a weak D call TRBD1 (5 bases). This CDR3 has 14 residues. The V gene's germline CDR1 is KGHDR and CDR2 SFDVKD. V was shortened by 6 bases and J by 2 bases, with 11 bases between the two germline ends. CDR3: CATSSTGTTDTQYF. DNA for the CDR3: TGTGCCACCAGTTCTACAGGAACCACAGATACGCAGTATTTT.

The chain links TRBV27 to TRBJ1-1, with D hard to call. V shed 6 bases and J shed 5 bases, with 16 bases lying between them. Germline CDR1 is MNHEY and CDR2 is SMNVEV (reference sequence). This CDR3 has 14 residues. The CDR3 loop is CASRLAEGRTEAFF. The CDR3 coding sequence is TGTGCCAGCAGACTCGCAGAGGGCCGTACTGAAGCTTTCTTT.

The chain has TRBV9 and TRBJ1-3, with D perhaps matching TRBD1 (5 bases). Germline lookup yields CDR1 SGDLS and CDR2 YYNGEE. The CDR3 has 14 amino acids. Trimming removed 0 bases at V and 2 bases at J, with 6 bases between. DNA of the CDR3: TGTGCCAGCAGCGTAGGACAGACTGGAAACACCATATATTTT. This translates into CASSVGQTGNTIYF.

The chain combines TRBV29-1 with TRBJ2-3; a possible D gene is TRBD2 (7 bases). This CDR3 contains 14 residues. Germline CDR1 SQVTM, CDR2 ANQGSEA. Deletions cut 3 bases from V and 1 base from J, with 11 bases between. The CDR3 bases are TGCAGCGTTGAGGGGGGGCTCGGCACAGATACGCAGTATTTT. This encodes CSVEGGLGTDTQYF.